The source of this T cell receptor beta chain is a study of blood T cells in healthy people across ages. Germline V gene lookup returns CDR1 MGHRA and CDR2 YSYEKL. Trimming shortened V by 7 bases and J by 1 base, and 16 bases separated the two germline ends. CDR3 size: 15 residues. Alongside a J-beta primer mix, a sample-barcoded 5' primer served in a second PCR lasting about 7 to 11 cycles. TCRdb passed the 5' RACE reads through MiXCR, listing each CDR3 protein once. Altogether hundreds of thousands of distinct CDR3 sequences are present, about 44% being singletons, with the ten largest covering over 10%.

The source material was blood. The chain carries TRBV4-1 and TRBJ1-1; weak D call: TRBD1 (5 bases). This sequence originates from a man aged 25-40 years in good health. CDR3 amino acids: CASTAQGRENTEAFF. The CDR3 nucleotides read TGCGCCAGCACCGCCCAGGGACGCGAGAACACTGAAGCTTTCTTT.